The clone carrying this TCR beta chain has only a few counts. The sample's time point: pretreatment peripheral blood. Locally advanced or metastatic urothelial carcinoma affected the patients. Sequencing was performed with immunoSEQ multiplex PCR; in TCRdb, only in-frame clones are kept and a portion is missing. Here the sample spans tens of thousands of clones, more than 80% being singletons. The data were taken from a study of PD-L1 blockade in urothelial cancer. Across the whole study: Blood analysis occurred 3 weeks (second dose) and 6 weeks after treatment start.

With 5 bases removed from V and 3 bases from J, the gap between germline ends came to 14 bases. The CDR3 covers 15 residues. Germline V CDR1 and CDR2: SGHTA, FQGTGA. The rearrangement uses TRBV7-3 and TRBJ2-1, with D perhaps TRBD1 (5 bases). This clonotype was sampled from a man between 65 and 80 years old with urothelial cancer. The sequencing used PBMCs, collected around atezolizumab (anti-PD-L1) treatment. The CDR3 DNA sequence: TGTGCCAGCAGCCCAGGACAAGCCCTCTACAATGAGCAGTTCTTC. It translates to CASSPGQALYNEQFF.